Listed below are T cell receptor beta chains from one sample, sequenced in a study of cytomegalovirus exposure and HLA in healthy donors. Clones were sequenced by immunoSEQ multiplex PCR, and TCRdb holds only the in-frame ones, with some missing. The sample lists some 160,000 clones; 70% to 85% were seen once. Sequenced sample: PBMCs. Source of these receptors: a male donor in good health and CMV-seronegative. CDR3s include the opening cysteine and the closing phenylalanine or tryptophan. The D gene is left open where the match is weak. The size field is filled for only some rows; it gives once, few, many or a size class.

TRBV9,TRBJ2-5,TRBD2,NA,TGTGCCAGCAGCGTAGGGGGACTAGCCTTAGAGACCCAGTACTTC,CASSVGGLALETQYF
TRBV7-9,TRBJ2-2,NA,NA,TGTGCCAGCAGCTACGGACAGATCACCGGGGAGCTGTTTTTT,CASSYGQITGELFF
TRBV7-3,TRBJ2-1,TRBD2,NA,TGTGCCAGCAGCCCAGCTAGCGGGGGGGTCAATGAGCAGTTCTTC,CASSPASGGVNEQFF
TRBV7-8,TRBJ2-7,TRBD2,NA,TGTGCCAGCAGCCCGGGACTAGCGGGAGTTTCCTACGAGCAGTACTTC,CASSPGLAGVSYEQYF
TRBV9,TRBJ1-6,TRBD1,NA,TGTGCCAGCAGCCTAACAGGGGATTCACCCCTCCACTTT,CASSLTGDSPLHF
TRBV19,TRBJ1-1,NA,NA,TGTGCCAGTAGCCCGAGGGAGCGAGGGACTGAAGCTTTCTTT,CASSPRERGTEAFF
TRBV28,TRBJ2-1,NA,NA,TGTGCCAGCAGTGATACAGGGTTTCGCAATGAGCAGTTCTTC,CASSDTGFRNEQFF
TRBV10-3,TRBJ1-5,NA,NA,TGTGCCATCGGACTAGGGGGGCAACCCCAGCATTTT,CAIGLGGQPQHF
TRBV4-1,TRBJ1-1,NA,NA,TGCGCCAGCAGCCAAGTAGCTCAGCCTGAAGCTTTCTTT,CASSQVAQPEAFF
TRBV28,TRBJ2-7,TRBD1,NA,TGTGCCAGCGGAGGACAGGGCTCCTACGAGCAGTACTTC,CASGGQGSYEQYF
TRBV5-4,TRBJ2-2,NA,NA,TGTGCCAGCAGCTTGGAGGGGCGCGGCACCGGGGAGCTGTTTTTT,CASSLEGRGTGELFF
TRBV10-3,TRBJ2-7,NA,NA,TGTGCCATATCACCGGGGATCTACGAGCAGTACTTC,CAISPGIYEQYF
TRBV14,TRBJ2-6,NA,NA,TGTGCCAGCAGCCCCTGGGCCTCTGGGGCCAACGTCCTGACTTTC,CASSPWASGANVLTF
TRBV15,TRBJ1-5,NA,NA,TGTGCCACCAGCCCGAGAGTCGGTCAAAATCAGCCCCAGCATTTT,CATSPRVGQNQPQHF
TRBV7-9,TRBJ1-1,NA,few,TGTGCCAGCAGCTCCCACAGGTCGGAAGCTTTCTTT,CASSSHRSEAFF
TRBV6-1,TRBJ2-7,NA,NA,TGTGCCAGCAGTCTCCGGGACATCTCCTACGAGCAGTACTTC,CASSLRDISYEQYF
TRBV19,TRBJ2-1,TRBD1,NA,TGTGCCAGTAGTACAAGGCCGGGACAGGGGGCGTATGAGCAGTTCTTC,CASSTRPGQGAYEQFF
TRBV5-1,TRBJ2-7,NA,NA,TGCGCCAGCGGGAGCCCCAACGAGCAGTACTTC,CASGSPNEQYF
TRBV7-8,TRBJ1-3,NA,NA,TGTGCCAGCAGCTTAGTAGAGGCAGTTGGAAACACCATATATTTT,CASSLVEAVGNTIYF
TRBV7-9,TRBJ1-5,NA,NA,TGTGCCACCTGGGGGGGTTGGTCGAGCAATCAGCCCCAGCATTTT,CATWGGWSSNQPQHF
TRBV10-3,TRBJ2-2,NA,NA,TGTGCCATCACGGGGGGCCCGAACACCGGGGAGCTGTTTTTT,CAITGGPNTGELFF
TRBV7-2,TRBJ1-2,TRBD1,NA,TGTGCCAGCAGCCCGCCCCCACCCAGGGGGGATGGCTACACCTTC,CASSPPPPRGDGYTF
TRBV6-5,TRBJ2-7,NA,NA,TGTGCCAGCAGCCACGGAGGCTACGAGCAGTACTTC,CASSHGGYEQYF
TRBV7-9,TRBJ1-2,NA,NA,TGTGCCAGCAGCCCGACGGGGAACTATGGCTACACCTTC,CASSPTGNYGYTF
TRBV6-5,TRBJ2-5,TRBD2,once,TGTGCCAGCACCCGAGGGCGGGGGGGCCTCGAGACCCAGTACTTC,CASTRGRGGLETQYF
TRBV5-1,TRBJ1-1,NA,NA,TGCGCCAGCAGCTACCTCTCCGGACAGAACACTGAAGCTTTCTTT,CASSYLSGQNTEAFF
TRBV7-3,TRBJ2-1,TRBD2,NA,TGTGCCAGCAGCGTTGGGACTAACAATGAGCAGTTCTTC,CASSVGTNNEQFF
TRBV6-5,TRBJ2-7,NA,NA,TGTGCCAGCAGCCACACCGCCAGGGGATACGAGCAGTACTTC,CASSHTARGYEQYF
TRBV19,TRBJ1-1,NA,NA,TGTGCCAGTAGTCGGAGGACCCAAGTGGGCACTGAAGCTTTCTTT,CASSRRTQVGTEAFF